This entry is about one T cell receptor (beta chain). Its antigen remains unidentified. The authors split each subset's genomic DNA evenly across several immunoSEQ plates. The sorted-subset replicate PCRs were given around 0.2 ug DNA, which is tens of thousands of T cell genomes. Sequenced by immunoSEQ multiplex PCR; TCRdb stores in-frame clones only, minus some. The sample lists approximately 2.1 million clones, more than 85% occurring once. This specimen belongs to a study of shared clonotypes between healthy human individuals. Overall study findings and caveats: Generation of non-shared clonotypes was less probable than generation of clonotypes shared by all four donors. Sequencing depth was expected to influence donor clonotype sharing.

This CDR3 region has 17 residues. V shed 3 bases and J 2 bases; nucleotides not matched to a gene: 12. Germline assignment: CDR1 SGDLS and CDR2 YYNGEE. The source material was naive CD4+ T cells from PBMCs. The sample's subset: CD45RA+ positively selected. The sequence came from a man between 18 and 35 years old in good health. Some clones in this sample may be carry-over from other donors' samples. J is TRBJ2-5 and V is TRBV9; TRBD2 agrees at 8 bases. The CDR3 is CASSAGASGSLQETQYF. In DNA, the CDR3 is TGTGCCAGCAGCGCGGGCGCCAGCGGGAGCCTACAAGAGACCCAGTACTTC.